The 19 T cell receptor beta chains reported below all come from one sample, sequenced in a study of blood T cell repertoires in COVID-19. Assay: immunoSEQ multiplex PCR; the TCRdb copy retains only in-frame clones and omits some. This table has 100,000 to 150,000 clones, 55% to 70% appearing once. The sample comprised peripheral blood. The source is a woman aged 70-85 years with acute or convalescent COVID-19.

This clone turned up a few times. This sequence joins TRBV5-4 and TRBJ2-5; D is perhaps TRBD2 (5 bases). The CDR3 length is 16 residues. Germline CDR1 reads SGHNT; CDR2 reads YYREEE (reference sequence). V was trimmed by 3 bases and J by 5 bases, leaving 20 bases between them. The CDR3 DNA sequence: TGTGCCAGCAGCTCCGCCAAGGTAGCGTTTCGTGAGACCCAGTACTTC. The encoded protein is CASSSAKVAFRETQYF.

This clone showed up just once. V usage is TRBV7-9 and J usage is TRBJ2-1; D is perhaps TRBD2 (5 bases). The germline V gene has CDR1 SEHNR and CDR2 FQNEAQ (reference sequence). This CDR3 has 15 residues. V lost 4 bases and J 3 bases, leaving 13 bases between the germline ends. This chain's CDR3 is CASSSQRALYNEQFF. CDR3 coding DNA: TGTGCCAGCAGCTCTCAGAGGGCCCTCTACAATGAGCAGTTCTTC.

This clone was found many times. The rearrangement links TRBV6-5 to TRBJ2-1, with 7 bases aligning to TRBD2. The germline gives CDR1 MNHEY, CDR2 SVGAGI. The J segment lost 1 base and the V segment lost 7 bases, leaving 7 bases of the junction unmatched. CDR3 size: 15 residues. The CDR3: CASTMEGGSYNEQFF. The CDR3 bases are TGTGCCAGCACCATGGAGGGAGGGTCCTACAATGAGCAGTTCTTC.

The chain combines TRBV2 with TRBJ1-1, with TRBD1 matching 8 bases. CDR1 SNHLY and CDR2 FYNNEI come from the germline V gene. Losses at the gene ends were 5 bases for V and 4 bases for J; bases not matched to a gene: 6. The CDR3 has 14 amino acids. Written as DNA, the CDR3 is TGTGCCAGCAGTTCGCAGGGGGCTAGCACTGAAGCTTTCTTT. This sequence encodes CASSSQGASTEAFF.

As DNA, the CDR3 is TGCGCCAGCAGCTTGGGAGCCTACAATGAGCAGTTCTTC. This codes for CASSLGAYNEQFF. The V gene is TRBV5-1, the J gene TRBJ2-1, with D hard to call. CDR1 and CDR2 (germline): SGHRS, YFSETQ. Trimming took off 0 bases at V and 2 bases at J, with 3 bases between the two ends. This CDR3 spans 13 amino acids.

The V and J genes are TRBV6-5 and TRBJ1-5, with D tentatively TRBD1 (5 bases). The CDR3 consists of 14 residues. Germline loops: CDR1 MNHEY, CDR2 SVGAGI. V gave up 8 bases and J gave up 2 bases, with 13 bases separating them. The CDR3 is CASVSLGGNQPQHF. Written as DNA, the CDR3 is TGTGCCAGCGTCTCCTTAGGGGGCAATCAGCCCCAGCATTTT.

This chain connects TRBV19 to TRBJ1-1; TRBD1 aligns across 9 bases. With V trimmed by 5 bases and J by 4 bases, 5 bases remained unmatched. CDR3 size: 14 residues. Looked up from germline, CDR1 is LNHDA and CDR2 is SQIVND (reference sequence). For the CDR3, the DNA is TGTGCCAGTAGTTGGGACAGGGTAGGCACTGAAGCTTTCTTT. It translates to CASSWDRVGTEAFF.

V gene TRBV29-1 combines with J gene TRBJ1-2, with 8 bases aligning to TRBD1. The CDR3 length is 13 residues. Trimming cost V 4 bases and J 8 bases; bases outside gene matches: 9. Germline V gene sequence: CDR1 SQVTM, CDR2 ANQGSEA. CDR3 in amino acids: CSVVDRASWGYTF. CDR3 nucleotide sequence: TGCAGCGTTGTGGACAGGGCATCATGGGGCTACACCTTC.

This chain joins TRBV4-3 and TRBJ1-3; D may be TRBD1 (5 bases). Germline V gene lookup returns CDR1 LGHNA and CDR2 YSLEER. The CDR3 is 15 residues long. V dropped 1 base and J dropped 2 bases, with 9 bases sitting between them. The CDR3 reads CASSQAGGTGNTIYF. CDR3 bases: TGCGCCAGCAGCCAAGCGGGGGGTACTGGAAACACCATATATTTT.

The chain carries TRBV7-9 and TRBJ2-5; possible D gene TRBD2, 5 bases. V lost 3 bases to trimming and J lost 5 bases, with 10 bases between them. From germline, CDR1 is SEHNR and CDR2 FQNEAQ (reference sequence). This CDR3 has 13 amino acids. CDR3 residues: CASSFGGLETQYF. In nucleotides, the CDR3 is TGTGCCAGCAGCTTCGGAGGTCTCGAGACCCAGTACTTC.

The gene calls are TRBV7-2 and TRBJ1-2; possible D gene TRBD1, 6 bases. Per the germline V gene, CDR1 is SGHTA and CDR2 is FQGNSA. The CDR3 spans 16 residues. V shed 0 bases and J shed 5 bases, with 16 bases lying between them. CDR3 nucleotide sequence: TGTGCCAGCAGCTTAGCGCTCATAGGACAGACTTATGGCTACACCTTC. Its protein product is CASSLALIGQTYGYTF.

This clone was recorded many times. The chain joins TRBV5-1 to TRBJ1-6; D unclear. Germline assignment: CDR1 SGHRS and CDR2 YFSETQ. The CDR3 has 16 amino acids. Deletions cut 2 bases from V and 6 bases from J, with 15 bases between. This CDR3 reads CASSFEGPGSNSPLHF. The CDR3 nucleotides read TGCGCCAGCAGCTTCGAGGGTCCCGGATCTAATTCACCCCTCCACTTT.

The chain is built from TRBV7-6 and TRBJ1-3; 9 bases match TRBD1. This CDR3 spans 16 amino acids. The V gene end was trimmed by 5 bases and the J gene end by 1 base; junction bases not matched to a gene: 6. The germline gives CDR1 SGHVS, CDR2 FNYEAQ. The CDR3 is CASSARTGVSGNTIYF. In nucleotides, the CDR3 is TGTGCCAGCAGCGCCCGGACAGGGGTTTCTGGAAACACCATATATTTT.

The chain links TRBV7-9 to TRBJ2-5, with a tentative D call TRBD1 (6 bases). The germline CDR1 and CDR2 sequences are SEHNR and FQNEAQ (reference sequence). The CDR3 covers 12 residues. Deletions cut 7 bases from V and 5 bases from J, with 11 bases between. CDR3 DNA: TGTGCCAGCAACTCAGGGGTGGAGACCCAGTACTTC. Its translation is CASNSGVETQYF.

The chain recombines TRBV18 with TRBJ2-2, with TRBD1 matching over 7 bases. The germline V gene encodes CDR1 KGHSH and CDR2 LQKENI. Trimming at V came to 3 bases and at J to 4 bases, leaving 5 bases not matched to a gene. The CDR3 is 15 residues long. CDR3 protein: CASSPGRQGTGELFF. The CDR3 coding sequence is TGTGCCAGCTCACCTGGGAGACAGGGCACCGGGGAGCTGTTTTTT.

The rearrangement uses TRBV28 and TRBJ2-1, with D unresolved. V lost 0 bases, J lost 12 bases, and 6 bases lay in between. The germline CDR1 and CDR2 sequences are MDHEN and SYDVKM. CDR3 length: 11 residues. In DNA form, the CDR3 reads TGTGCCAGCAGTTTATGGAGTGGGCAGTTCTTC. This gives the protein CASSLWSGQFF. Full variable domain (outside the CDR3, taken from reference TRBV28 and TRBJ2-1): DVKVTQSSRYLVKRTGEKVFLECVQDMDHENMFWYRQDPGLGLRLIYFSYDVKMKEKGDIPEGYSVSREKKERFSLILESASTNQTSMYLCASSLWSGQFFGPGTRLTVL.

This chain connects TRBV5-1 to TRBJ1-1; D gene unclear. Trimming took off 6 bases at V and 1 base at J, with 16 bases between the two ends. Germline CDR1 SGHRS, CDR2 YFSETQ. This CDR3 is 15 amino acids long. CDR3 sequence (DNA): TGCGCCAGCACCCCGACCCCAGGAGGGAACACTGAAGCTTTCTTT. Its translation is CASTPTPGGNTEAFF.

The V gene is TRBV19, the J gene TRBJ1-1; D call uncertain. The germline V gene encodes CDR1 LNHDA and CDR2 SQIVND (reference sequence). V was cut by 6 bases and J by 1 base, with 9 bases left in between. The CDR3 is made up of 13 amino acids. CDR3 sequence (DNA): TGTGCCAGTAGCCCCAGGCGGAACACTGAAGCTTTCTTT. The encoded protein is CASSPRRNTEAFF.

This chain uses TRBV19 with TRBJ1-5; D is uncertain. CDR1 and CDR2 (germline): LNHDA, SQIVND (reference sequence). V shed 3 bases and J shed 4 bases, with 19 bases lying between them. CDR3 length equals 17 residues. CDR3 in amino acids: CASSITASSGGNQPQHF. The CDR3 coding sequence is TGTGCCAGTAGTATTACAGCTTCCTCGGGCGGGAATCAGCCCCAGCATTTT.